Presented here are 23 T cell receptor beta chains from one specimen sequenced in a study of vaccination effects on CD4 cells after COVID-19. The table came from immunoSEQ multiplex PCR; TCRdb's copy has only in-frame clones and leaves some out. The sample shows roughly 30,000 clones, around 75% of them seen only once. ViraFEST expansion of antigen-specific CD4+ T cells with viral peptide pools preceded sequencing. Culture proceeded for 9 to 11 days, and CD4+ T cells were then isolated. The study found no prior SARS-CoV-2 infection in the vaccine recipients, who tested negative for nucleocapsid antibodies. For these TCRs, the target antigens are not known. The sample consisted of CD4+ T cells from PBMCs cultured with SARS-CoV-2 spike peptides, taken before COVID-19 vaccination. The source of these receptors is a human donor who received a COVID-19 vaccine.

This sequence joins TRBV6-5 and TRBJ1-3; D possibly corresponds to TRBD1 (6 bases). The CDR3 covers 16 residues. Trimming pared 4 bases from V and 4 bases from J, leaving 17 bases between. CDR1 and CDR2 (germline): MNHEY, SVGAGI. The DNA of the CDR3 is TGTGCCAGCAGTTCTCCCCCGGGACAAAGGGGAAACACCATATATTTT. Translation: CASSSPPGQRGNTIYF.

The J gene is TRBJ1-6, the V gene TRBV27; D not resolved. In germline, CDR1 is MNHEY, CDR2 SMNVEV (reference sequence). The V end was cut by 4 bases, the J end by 0 bases, with 7 bases between. The CDR3 totals 15 residues. The CDR3: CASSSGSSYNSPLHF. The CDR3 DNA sequence: TGTGCCAGCAGTTCCGGGAGCTCCTATAATTCACCCCTCCACTTT.

The chain carries TRBV19 and TRBJ1-6; no firm D call. CDR3 size: 14 residues. V was cut by 0 bases and J by 3 bases, with 3 bases left in between. Germline V gene lookup returns CDR1 LNHDA and CDR2 SQIVND (reference sequence). CDR3 amino acids: CASSIDSYNSPLHF. CDR3 bases: TGTGCCAGTAGTATAGACAGCTATAATTCACCCCTCCACTTT. The whole variable domain, filled in from reference TRBV19 and TRBJ1-6, reads DGGITQSPKYLFRKEGQNVTLSCEQNLNHDAMYWYRQDPGQGLRLIYYSQIVNDFQKGDIAEGYSVSREKKESFPLTVTSAQKNPTAFYLCASSIDSYNSPLHFGNGTRLTVT.

This chain connects TRBV11-2 to TRBJ1-2; possibly TRBD1 for D (5 bases). Trimming removed 0 bases at V and 7 bases at J, with 15 bases between. The germline V gene encodes CDR1 SGHAT and CDR2 FQNNGV. The CDR3 is made up of 15 amino acids. The CDR3 sequence: CASSLDLRGGGGYTF. CDR3 nucleotide sequence: TGTGCCAGCAGCTTAGATCTCCGCGGGGGGGGTGGCTACACCTTC.

The rearrangement links TRBV11-2 to TRBJ2-3; 7 positions match TRBD2. The CDR3 sequence is 17 residues long. With 1 base clipped from V and 4 bases from J, the junction kept 11 bases outside the gene matches. Germline lookup yields CDR1 SGHAT and CDR2 FQNNGV. The CDR3 nucleotides read TGTGCCAGCAGCTTAGGTTATCCAGCGGGGATAGCAGATACGCAGTATTTT. Amino acid sequence: CASSLGYPAGIADTQYF.

This clone was seen only once. J is TRBJ2-1 and V is TRBV19; the D is unclear. Germline V lookup: CDR1 LNHDA, CDR2 SQIVND (reference sequence). The CDR3 extends over 12 amino acids. Trimming pared 5 bases from V and 4 bases from J, leaving 6 bases between. CDR3 bases: TGTGCCAGTAGTGCACGGTACAATGAGCAGTTCTTC. Its protein is CASSARYNEQFF.

The chain joins TRBV6-2 or TRBV6-3 to TRBJ1-5; D is perhaps TRBD1 (6 bases). The length of the CDR3 is 16 residues. Germline lookup yields CDR1 MNHEY and CDR2 SVGEGT. Trimming stripped 2 bases from V and 0 bases from J, with 11 bases between. The CDR3 DNA is TGTGCCAGCAGTTACCCCACAGGGCATAGCAATCAGCCCCAGCATTTT. Amino acids: CASSYPTGHSNQPQHF.

The chain is built from TRBV18 and TRBJ2-5, with D perhaps TRBD1 (5 bases). The ends were cut back, 6 bases at V and 9 bases at J, with 20 bases in the middle. Germline V lookup: CDR1 KGHSH, CDR2 LQKENI. CDR3 length equals 14 residues. The CDR3 protein is CASSPPERQGAQYF. The CDR3 nucleotides are TGTGCCAGCTCCCCCCCCGAGAGGCAGGGTGCCCAGTACTTC.

V and J are TRBV7-2 and TRBJ1-5, with D uncertain. The germline V gene encodes CDR1 SGHTA and CDR2 FQGNSA. V lost 4 bases and J lost 0, with 16 bases in between. The CDR3 totals 17 residues. For the CDR3, the DNA is TGTGCCAGCAGCTCGAGGTGGCAGTCCGATAGCAATCAGCCCCAGCATTTT. Protein: CASSSRWQSDSNQPQHF.

V gene TRBV7-2 combines with J gene TRBJ2-2, with D unclear. With 3 bases removed from V and 4 bases from J, the gap between germline ends came to 3 bases. The germline V gene has CDR1 SGHTA and CDR2 FQGNSA. This CDR3 is built from 12 residues. CDR3 DNA: TGTGCCAGCAGCTTCTCCACCGGGGAGCTGTTTTTT. Translation: CASSFSTGELFF.

The chain joins TRBV19 to TRBJ1-2, with 8 bases that match TRBD1. Germline V lookup: CDR1 LNHDA, CDR2 SQIVND (reference sequence). The V segment lost 5 bases and the J segment 3 bases; nucleotides outside the gene matches: 2. The CDR3 totals 13 residues. The CDR3 loop is CASSLTGDYGYTF. CDR3 nucleotide sequence: TGTGCCAGTAGTCTGACAGGGGACTATGGCTACACCTTC.

The chain carries TRBV27 and TRBJ2-7, with D perhaps TRBD2 (5 bases). The V end lost 8 bases, the J end lost 6 bases, and 20 bases lay between the germline ends. The CDR3 is 14 amino acids. Germline loops: CDR1 MNHEY, CDR2 SMNVEV (reference sequence). The CDR3 spells CASGPRGTLGEQYF. The CDR3 DNA sequence: TGTGCCAGCGGGCCCCGGGGTACCCTTGGCGAGCAGTACTTC.

This clone was observed a single time. This sequence joins TRBV30 and TRBJ2-1; 11 bases align to TRBD2. Trimming cost V 5 bases and J 6 bases; bases outside gene matches: 3. The V gene's germline CDR1 is GTSNPN and CDR2 SVGIG (reference sequence). The CDR3 extends over 13 amino acids. The CDR3 DNA follows: TGTGCCTGGGGGGGGACTAGCGGCAATGAGCAGTTCTTC. It yields the protein CAWGGTSGNEQFF.

DNA of the CDR3: TGCAGTACCGGGACGGCTAATGAGCAGTTCTTC. Translation gives CSTGTANEQFF. This sequence joins TRBV20-1 and TRBJ2-1; D possibly uses TRBD1 or TRBD2 (5 bases each). This CDR3 region has 11 residues. Germline values: CDR1 DFQATT, CDR2 SNEGSKA (reference sequence). The V and J ends lost 8 bases and 7 bases respectively, with 12 bases between them.

The rearrangement joins TRBV2 to TRBJ1-1; D uncertain. V lost 4 bases and J 1 base, leaving 7 bases between the germline ends. The CDR3 loop spans 13 amino acids. Germline V gives CDR1 SNHLY, CDR2 FYNNEI. The CDR3 coding sequence is TGTGCCAGCAGTGTTGGGGAGAACACTGAAGCTTTCTTT. This gives the protein CASSVGENTEAFF.

This chain uses TRBV5-6 with TRBJ2-7, with D uncertain. The CDR3 contains 16 residues. The V gene lost 5 bases and the J gene lost 2 bases, with 20 bases spanning the gap. From germline, CDR1 is SGHDT and CDR2 YYEEEE. CDR3 DNA: TGTGCCAGCAGGCCGACACTATCTTCACCTACCTACGAGCAGTACTTC. Its translation is CASRPTLSSPTYEQYF.

This sequence joins TRBV6-1 and TRBJ1-1, with D unclear. CDR3 size: 13 residues. Trimming removed 1 base at V and 4 bases at J, with 7 bases between. Germline V gene data show CDR1 as MNHNS and CDR2 as SASEGT. This CDR3 reads CASSEEGLTEAFF. CDR3 sequence (DNA): TGTGCCAGCAGTGAAGAAGGGCTCACTGAAGCTTTCTTT.

J is TRBJ2-7 and V is TRBV11-2; 9 bases align to TRBD1. This CDR3 is built from 14 residues. Germline V CDR1 and CDR2: SGHAT, FQNNGV. J gave up 6 bases and V 5 bases, and 8 bases lay outside the gene matches. The CDR3 DNA reads TGTGCCAGCAGCGCGACGGGACAGGGTCTCGAGCAGTACTTC. This sequence encodes CASSATGQGLEQYF.

The chain joins TRBV5-1 to TRBJ1-1, with no clear D. Trimming removed 2 bases at V and 0 bases at J, with 8 bases between. The CDR3 is made up of 14 amino acids. From germline, CDR1 is SGHRS and CDR2 YFSETQ. The CDR3 sequence: CASSLVGMNTEAFF. The CDR3 DNA is TGCGCCAGCAGCTTAGTAGGGATGAACACTGAAGCTTTCTTT.

This clone rates as hyperexpanded. V and J are TRBV3-1 (or the pseudogene TRBV3-2) and TRBJ1-1; D remains ambiguous. The V end was cut by 4 bases, the J end by 1 base, with 13 bases between. The CDR3 has 15 amino acids. Germline lookup yields CDR1 LGHDT and CDR2 YNNKEL (reference sequence). CDR3 residues: CASSPHDNPNTEAFF. In nucleotides, the CDR3 is TGTGCCAGCAGCCCCCACGACAACCCGAACACTGAAGCTTTCTTT.

In DNA, the CDR3 is TGTGCTAGTGGGGCCGGGACAGGGGCTTCTAATGAGCAGTTCTTC. This codes for CASGAGTGASNEQFF. The V call is TRBV12-5, the J call TRBJ2-1; 10 nucleotides match TRBD1. Germline trimming cut 6 bases from V and 7 bases from J; bases unmatched to any gene: 9. This CDR3 has 15 amino acids. Germline CDR1 and CDR2: LGHNT and FRNRAP.

This clone has just a few counts. The chain is built from TRBV2 and TRBJ1-5; no definite D call. Trimming took off 4 bases at V and 0 bases at J, with 7 bases between the two ends. The length of the CDR3 is 14 residues. Germline CDR1 and CDR2: SNHLY and FYNNEI. This chain's CDR3 is CASSGQNSNQPQHF. The CDR3 coding sequence is TGTGCCAGCAGTGGGCAGAATAGCAATCAGCCCCAGCATTTT. Based on the CDR3 plus reference TRBV2 and TRBJ1-5, the full variable domain is EPEVTQTPSHQVTQMGQEVILRCVPISNHLYFYWYRQILGQKVEFLVSFYNNEISEKSEIFDDQFSVERPDGSNFTLKIRSTKLEDSAMYFCASSGQNSNQPQHFGDGTRLSIL.

The chain couples TRBV4-1 to TRBJ2-7; 11 bases align to TRBD2. The CDR3 runs to 17 residues. Trimming cost V 0 bases and J 7 bases; bases outside gene matches: 11. Germline values: CDR1 MGHRA, CDR2 YSYEKL. CDR3 DNA sequence: TGCGCCAGCAGCCAAGAAGGGACTAGCGGACTTAGAGGGGAGCAGTACTTC. Encoded protein: CASSQEGTSGLRGEQYF.